The rows below give T cell receptor beta chains drawn from one sample of a study of human T cells and chemical hapten exposure. TCRdb re-analysed the RACE reads in MiXCR, keeping a single row per CDR3 protein. The repertoire has more than 65,000 distinct CDR3 sequences, 10% of them found once; the top ten carry 1.1% to 1.5%. Sequences were derived from whole blood, sampled in connection with sensitization to the hapten diphenylcyclopropenone (DPC). The receptors were gathered from a woman aged 45-59 years with alopecia areata. Some clones in this sample may be carry-over from other donors' samples. Each CDR3 is given without its conserved first and last residue. The order of the fields is V gene, J gene, D gene, CDR3 protein. A D gene is named only where the DNA matches it firmly.

TRBV12-3/TRBV12-4,TRBJ2-5,.,ASSSSGVRETQY
TRBV12-3/TRBV12-4,TRBJ1-1,TRBD1,ASSPRQGMNTEAF
TRBV9,TRBJ2-7,TRBD2,ASTLGLASYEQY
TRBV7-2,TRBJ2-1,TRBD2,ASRGGSYEQF
TRBV11-2,TRBJ2-6,.,ASSLKTGANVLT
TRBV10-3,TRBJ1-1,TRBD1,AISAGTGSRTEAF
TRBV12-3/TRBV12-4,TRBJ2-3,.,ASSPGGTNTQY
TRBV14,TRBJ2-1,TRBD2,ASNFGTSGNEQF
TRBV6-2/TRBV6-3,TRBJ2-3,.,ASSYGAYGTQY
TRBV6-2/TRBV6-3,TRBJ1-5,.,ASSYSSKNQPQH
TRBV5-1,TRBJ1-1,.,ASSWAGATTEAF
TRBV7-6,TRBJ1-1,.,ASSLEGGRRTEAF
TRBV7-3,TRBJ2-6,.,ASSLQNSGANVLT
TRBV5-1,TRBJ2-5,TRBD2,ASSLLAGPQETQY
TRBV4-1,TRBJ2-1,TRBD2,ASSQVGASGRAGGEQF
TRBV6-4,TRBJ2-1,.,ASSPRAPTGSVGYNEQF
TRBV12-3/TRBV12-4,TRBJ1-1,.,ASSPGLSEAF
TRBV28,TRBJ1-5,.,ASSLKLGPEPQH
TRBV20-1,TRBJ2-7,TRBD2,SASGTRAEQY
TRBV6-2/TRBV6-3,TRBJ2-7,.,ASSPSSLGVLSEQY
TRBV5-1,TRBJ2-5,TRBD2,ASSPGTSGIGTQY
TRBV20-1,TRBJ2-1,.,SAISPKPSYNEQF
TRBV12-3/TRBV12-4,TRBJ2-7,TRBD2,ASSSGLAYEQY